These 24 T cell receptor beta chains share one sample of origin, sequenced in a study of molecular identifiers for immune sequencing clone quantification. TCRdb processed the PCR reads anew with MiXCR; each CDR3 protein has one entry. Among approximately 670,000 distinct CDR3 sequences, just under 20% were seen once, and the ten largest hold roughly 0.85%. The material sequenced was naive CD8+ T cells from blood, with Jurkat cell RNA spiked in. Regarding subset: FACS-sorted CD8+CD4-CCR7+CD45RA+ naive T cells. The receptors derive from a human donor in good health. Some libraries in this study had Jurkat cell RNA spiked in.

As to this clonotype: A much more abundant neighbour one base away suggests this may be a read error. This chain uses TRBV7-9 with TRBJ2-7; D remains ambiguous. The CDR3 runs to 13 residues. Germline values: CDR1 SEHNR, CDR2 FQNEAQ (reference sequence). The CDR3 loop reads CASGLQLRYEQYF. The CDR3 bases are TGTGCCAGCGGCTTGCAGCTACGGTACGAGCAGTACTTC.

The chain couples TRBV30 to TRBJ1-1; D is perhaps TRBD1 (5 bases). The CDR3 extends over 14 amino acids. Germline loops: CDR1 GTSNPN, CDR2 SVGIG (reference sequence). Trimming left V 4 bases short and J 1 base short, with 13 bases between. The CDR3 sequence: CAWTLGPPNTEAFF. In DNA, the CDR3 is TGTGCCTGGACCCTGGGACCTCCGAACACTGAAGCTTTCTTT.

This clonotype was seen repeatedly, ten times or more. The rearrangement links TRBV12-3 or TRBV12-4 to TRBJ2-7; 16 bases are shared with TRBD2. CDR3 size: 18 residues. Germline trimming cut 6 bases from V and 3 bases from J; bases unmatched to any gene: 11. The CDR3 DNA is TGTGCCAGCAGCTTCGGGACTAGCGGGAGGGCCCGGTTCTACGAGCAGTACTTC. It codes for CASSFGTSGRARFYEQYF.

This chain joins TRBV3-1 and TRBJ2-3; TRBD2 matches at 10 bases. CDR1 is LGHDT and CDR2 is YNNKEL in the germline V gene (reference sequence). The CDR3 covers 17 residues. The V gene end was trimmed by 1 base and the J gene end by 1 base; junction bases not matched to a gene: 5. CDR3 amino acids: CASSQVPLAGGTDTQYF. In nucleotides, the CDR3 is TGTGCCAGCAGCCAAGTTCCTCTAGCGGGGGGCACAGATACGCAGTATTTT.

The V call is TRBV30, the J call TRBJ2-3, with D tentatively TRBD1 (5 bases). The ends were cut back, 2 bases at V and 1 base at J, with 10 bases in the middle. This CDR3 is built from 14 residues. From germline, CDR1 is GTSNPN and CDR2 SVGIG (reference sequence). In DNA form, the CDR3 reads TGTGCCTGGAGTCGGACGACAGGCACAGATACGCAGTATTTT. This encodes CAWSRTTGTDTQYF.

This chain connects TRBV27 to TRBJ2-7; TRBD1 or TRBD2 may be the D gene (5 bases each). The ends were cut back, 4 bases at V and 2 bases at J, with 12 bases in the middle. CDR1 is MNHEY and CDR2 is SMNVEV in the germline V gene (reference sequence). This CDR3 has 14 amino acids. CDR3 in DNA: TGTGCCAGCAGTTGGGGACCGGACACCTACGAGCAGTACTTC. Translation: CASSWGPDTYEQYF.

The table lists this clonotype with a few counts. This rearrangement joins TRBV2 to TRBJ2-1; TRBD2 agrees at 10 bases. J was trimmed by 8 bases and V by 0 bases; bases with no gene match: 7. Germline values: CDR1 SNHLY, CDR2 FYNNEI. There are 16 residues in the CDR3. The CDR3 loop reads CASSEAPSSGGHEQFF. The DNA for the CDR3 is TGTGCCAGCAGTGAAGCTCCGTCTAGCGGGGGTCATGAGCAGTTCTTC. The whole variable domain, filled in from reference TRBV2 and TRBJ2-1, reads EPEVTQTPSHQVTQMGQEVILRCVPISNHLYFYWYRQILGQKVEFLVSFYNNEISEKSEIFDDQFSVERPDGSNFTLKIRSTKLEDSAMYFCASSEAPSSGGHEQFFGPGTRLTVL.

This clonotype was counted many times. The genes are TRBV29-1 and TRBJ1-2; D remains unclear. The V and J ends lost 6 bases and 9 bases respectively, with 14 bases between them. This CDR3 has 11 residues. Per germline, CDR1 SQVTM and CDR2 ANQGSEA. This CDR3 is CSVISFDRYTF. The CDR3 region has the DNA TGCAGCGTGATCAGCTTTGATCGCTACACCTTC.

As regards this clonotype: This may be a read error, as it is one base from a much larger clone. The DNA of the CDR3 is TGTGCCAGCCGTGTAGCCAATGAGCAGTTCTTC. It codes for CASRVANEQFF. The V and J genes are TRBV6-5 and TRBJ2-1; D remains unclear. CDR1 MNHEY and CDR2 SVGAGI come from the germline V gene. The ends were cut back, 8 bases at V and 6 bases at J, with 8 bases in the middle. CDR3 size: 11 residues.

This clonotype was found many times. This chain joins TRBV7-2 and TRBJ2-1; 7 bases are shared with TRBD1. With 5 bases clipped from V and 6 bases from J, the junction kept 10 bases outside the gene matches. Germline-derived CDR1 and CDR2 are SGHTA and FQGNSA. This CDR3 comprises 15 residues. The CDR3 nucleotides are TGTGCCAGCAGCCCAGGGACAGATCGAAGCAATGAGCAGTTCTTC. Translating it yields CASSPGTDRSNEQFF.

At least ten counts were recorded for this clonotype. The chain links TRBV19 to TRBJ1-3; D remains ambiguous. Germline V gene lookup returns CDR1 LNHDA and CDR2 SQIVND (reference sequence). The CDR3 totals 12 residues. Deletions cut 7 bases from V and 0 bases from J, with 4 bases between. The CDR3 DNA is TGTGCCAGTACCTCCTCTGGAAACACCATATATTTT. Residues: CASTSSGNTIYF.

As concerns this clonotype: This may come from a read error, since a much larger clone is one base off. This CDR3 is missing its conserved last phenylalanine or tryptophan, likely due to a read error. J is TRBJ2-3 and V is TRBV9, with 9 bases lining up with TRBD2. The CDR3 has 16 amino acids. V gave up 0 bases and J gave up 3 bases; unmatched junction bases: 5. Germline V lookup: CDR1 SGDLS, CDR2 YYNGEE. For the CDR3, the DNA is TGTGCCAGCAGCGTAGACGCTAGCGGGGCAACAGATACGCAGTATCTT. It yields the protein CASSVDASGATDTQYL.

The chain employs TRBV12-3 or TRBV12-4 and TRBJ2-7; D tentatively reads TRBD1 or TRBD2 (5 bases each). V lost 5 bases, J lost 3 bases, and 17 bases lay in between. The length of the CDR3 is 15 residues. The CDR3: CASSITGAGNYEQYF. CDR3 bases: TGTGCCAGCAGTATAACCGGGGCAGGAAACTACGAGCAGTACTTC.

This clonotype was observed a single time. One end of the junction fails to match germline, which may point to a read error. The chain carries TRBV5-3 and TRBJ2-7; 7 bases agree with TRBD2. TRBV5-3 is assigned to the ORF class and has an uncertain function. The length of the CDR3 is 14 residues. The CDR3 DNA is TGTGCCAGCAGCTTGTGGGGAGAGCGGGGCGAGCAGTACTTC. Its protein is CASSLWGERGEQYF.

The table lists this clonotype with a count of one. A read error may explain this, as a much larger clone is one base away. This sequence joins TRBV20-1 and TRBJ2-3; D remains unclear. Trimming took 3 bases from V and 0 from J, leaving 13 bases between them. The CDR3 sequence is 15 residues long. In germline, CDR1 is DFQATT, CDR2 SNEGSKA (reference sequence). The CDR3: CSASDFWQSTDTQYF. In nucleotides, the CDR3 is TGCAGTGCTAGTGATTTTTGGCAAAGCACAGATACGCAGTATTTT.

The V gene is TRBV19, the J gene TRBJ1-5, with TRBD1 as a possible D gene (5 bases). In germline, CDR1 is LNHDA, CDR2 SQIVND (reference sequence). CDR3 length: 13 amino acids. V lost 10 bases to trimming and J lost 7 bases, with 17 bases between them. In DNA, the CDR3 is TGTGCCACCGGGACGGCCACCGGACAGCCCCAGCATTTT. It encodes CATGTATGQPQHF.

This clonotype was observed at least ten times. CDR3 residues: CASSFGASRGDTQYF. The CDR3 DNA reads as TGCGCCAGCAGCTTCGGCGCCAGCCGTGGGGATACGCAGTATTTT. The chain links TRBV5-1 to TRBJ2-3, with D uncertain. Germline CDR1 is SGHRS and CDR2 is YFSETQ. V was cut by 2 bases and J by 6 bases, with 16 bases left in between. This CDR3 is 15 amino acids long.

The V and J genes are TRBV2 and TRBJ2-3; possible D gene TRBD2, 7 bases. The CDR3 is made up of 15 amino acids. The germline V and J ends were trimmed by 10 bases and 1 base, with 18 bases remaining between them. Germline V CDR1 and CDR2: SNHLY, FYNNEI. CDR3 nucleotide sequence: TGTGCCACCGCGGGGGCCGGAGGACGCACAGATACGCAGTATTTT. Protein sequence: CATAGAGGRTDTQYF.

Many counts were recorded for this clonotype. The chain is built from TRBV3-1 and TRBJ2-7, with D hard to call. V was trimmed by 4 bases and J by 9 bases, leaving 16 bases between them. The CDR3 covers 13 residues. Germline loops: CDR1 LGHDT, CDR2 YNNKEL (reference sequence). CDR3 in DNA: TGTGCCAGCAGCCGGGCCCCTGTACTGGGGCAGTACTTC. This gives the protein CASSRAPVLGQYF.

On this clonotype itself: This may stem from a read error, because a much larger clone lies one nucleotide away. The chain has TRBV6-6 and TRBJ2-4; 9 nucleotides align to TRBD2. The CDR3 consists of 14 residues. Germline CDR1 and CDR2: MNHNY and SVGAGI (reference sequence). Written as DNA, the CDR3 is TGTGCCAGCAGAGACCCGGGACTAGCAAACACTCAGTACTTC. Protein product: CASRDPGLANTQYF.

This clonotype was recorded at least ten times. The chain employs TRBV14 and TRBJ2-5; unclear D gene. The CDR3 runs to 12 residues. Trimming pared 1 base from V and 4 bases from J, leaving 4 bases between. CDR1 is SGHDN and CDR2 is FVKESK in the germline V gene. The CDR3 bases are TGTGCCAGCAGCCAAGGGGTAGAGACCCAGTACTTC. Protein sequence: CASSQGVETQYF.

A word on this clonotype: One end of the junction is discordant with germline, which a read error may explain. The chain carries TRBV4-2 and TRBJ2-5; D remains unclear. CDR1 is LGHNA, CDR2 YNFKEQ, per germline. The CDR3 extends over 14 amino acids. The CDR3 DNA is TGTGCCAGCGGCCAGATAGAAAGGGTGGAGACCCAGTACTTC. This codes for CASGQIERVETQYF.

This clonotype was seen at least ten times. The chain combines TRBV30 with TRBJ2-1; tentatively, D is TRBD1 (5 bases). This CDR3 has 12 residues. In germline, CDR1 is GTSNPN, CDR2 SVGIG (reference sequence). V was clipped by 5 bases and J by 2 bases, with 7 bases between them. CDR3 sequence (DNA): TGTGCCTGGGGGGCCCCCTACAATGAGCAGTTCTTC. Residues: CAWGAPYNEQFF.

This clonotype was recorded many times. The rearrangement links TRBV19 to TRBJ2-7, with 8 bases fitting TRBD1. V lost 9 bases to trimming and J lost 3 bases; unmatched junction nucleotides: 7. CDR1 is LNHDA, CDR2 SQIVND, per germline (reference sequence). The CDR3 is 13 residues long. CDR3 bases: TGTGCCAGCAGCCCCGGGACAGGCTACGAGCAGTACTTC. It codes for CASSPGTGYEQYF.